The 22 T cell receptor beta chains listed next were all sequenced from one sample in a study of T-cell reconstitution after alpha-beta-depleted transplantation in children. Library preparation (for TCRbeta) was performed with unique molecular identifiers. TCRdb used MiXCR to reprocess the PCR reads, holding one entry per CDR3 protein. The data contain 750,000 to 950,000 distinct CDR3 sequences, approximately 15% of them singletons. The sequencing here drew on PBMCs, mostly from graft donor cells, taken 360 days after TCRalphabeta/CD19-depleted stem cell transplant. The receptors shown here come from a male patient aged 10 to 17 who had a stem cell transplant for acute lymphoblastic leukemia, so the T cells may come from the graft donor.

The V gene is TRBV9, the J gene TRBJ2-2; 8 bases line up with TRBD2. This CDR3 comprises 15 residues. V was clipped by 1 base and J by 5 bases; unmatched bases: 4. Germline V CDR1 and CDR2: SGDLS, YYNGEE. The CDR3 region has the DNA TGTGCCAGCAGCGTAAGCGGGAGAGCAACCGGGGAGCTGTTTTTT. This gives the protein CASSVSGRATGELFF.

There are a few counts of this clonotype. The genes are TRBV20-1 and TRBJ2-2; D gene unclear. The germline V gene encodes CDR1 DFQATT and CDR2 SNEGSKA (reference sequence). V dropped 4 bases and J dropped 6 bases, with 18 bases sitting between them. The CDR3 runs to 15 residues. The CDR3 DNA sequence: TGCAGTGCTACAAGATCTGGCAGTTGGGCCGGGGAGCTGTTTTTT. This encodes CSATRSGSWAGELFF.

The V gene is TRBV10-3, the J gene TRBJ2-7; D possibly uses TRBD1 or TRBD2 (6 bases each). Trimming removed 10 bases from V and 2 bases from J, with 18 bases in between. The V gene's germline CDR1 is ENHRY and CDR2 SYGVKD. This CDR3 has 14 residues. The CDR3 loop is CATAEGQAAYEQYF. CDR3 sequence (DNA): TGTGCCACCGCGGAGGGACAAGCTGCCTACGAGCAGTACTTC.

This clonotype was seen a handful of times. This chain connects TRBV6-1 to TRBJ2-5; D not certain. Trimming cost V 7 bases and J 1 base, with 16 bases left between them. This CDR3 spans 15 amino acids. In germline, CDR1 is MNHNS, CDR2 SASEGT. The CDR3, as DNA: TGTGCCAGCATAAAAGCTGATGGAATCCAAGAGACCCAGTACTTC. As protein: CASIKADGIQETQYF.

This sequence joins TRBV5-1 and TRBJ2-3; 11 bases are shared with TRBD2. The length of the CDR3 is 16 residues. V dropped 4 bases and J dropped 4; count of bases not matched to a gene: 8. Germline CDR1 is SGHRS and CDR2 is YFSETQ. In DNA form, the CDR3 reads TGCGCCAGCAGCGAACTACTAGCGGGAGACCCAGATACGCAGTATTTT. It yields the protein CASSELLAGDPDTQYF.

The table lists this clonotype with a few counts. The chain employs TRBV7-9 and TRBJ2-1; the D gene is possibly TRBD2 (5 bases). CDR3 length: 11 amino acids. Deletions cut 3 bases from V and 9 bases from J, with 6 bases between. Per germline, CDR1 SEHNR and CDR2 FQNEAQ (reference sequence). Here the CDR3 reads CASSFTSEQFF. CDR3 sequence (DNA): TGTGCCAGCAGCTTTACTAGTGAGCAGTTCTTC.

This rearrangement joins TRBV29-1 to TRBJ2-7; TRBD2 agrees at 11 bases. V shed 4 bases, J shed 0 bases, and the junction held 2 bases outside the gene matches. The CDR3 has 14 residues. Germline assignment: CDR1 SQVTM and CDR2 ANQGSEA. This CDR3 reads CSVGGLAGSYEQYF. The DNA for the CDR3 is TGCAGCGTTGGAGGACTAGCGGGCTCCTACGAGCAGTACTTC.

In this sample, this clonotype turned up a few times. A read error may produce the germline difference seen at one junction end. The rearrangement joins TRBV5-1 to TRBJ2-5, with D perhaps TRBD1 or TRBD2 (5 bases each). CDR1 SGHRS and CDR2 YFSETQ come from the germline V gene. This CDR3 comprises 15 residues. CDR3 residues: CASSYDRGRRETQYF. The CDR3 DNA is TGCGCCAGCAGCTACGATAGGGGACGCCGAGAGACGCAGTACTTC.

This chain uses TRBV5-6 with TRBJ1-1, with a weak D call TRBD1 (5 bases). V was clipped by 4 bases and J by 2 bases, with 15 bases between them. This CDR3 has 15 residues. The V gene's germline CDR1 is SGHDT and CDR2 YYEEEE. In nucleotides, the CDR3 is TGTGCCAGCAGCCGTTTCGGGGGACGCAACACTGAAGCTTTCTTT. It is translated as CASSRFGGRNTEAFF.

A few counts support this clonotype. The V gene is TRBV4-1, the J gene TRBJ2-5; 7 bases map to TRBD1. This CDR3 region has 14 residues. With V trimmed by 1 base and J by 4 bases, 3 bases remained unmatched. Germline assignment: CDR1 MGHRA and CDR2 YSYEKL. DNA for the CDR3: TGCGCCAGCAGCCAAGGGGACAGCCGAGAGACCCAGTACTTC. Translated, it gives CASSQGDSRETQYF.

This clonotype appeared many times. This chain joins TRBV5-1 and TRBJ2-1; 7 nucleotides match TRBD2. CDR3 size: 15 residues. Trimming removed 0 bases from V and 4 bases from J; junction bases left unmatched: 4. Germline CDR1 reads SGHRS; CDR2 reads YFSETQ. CDR3: CASSLAGLEYNEQFF. CDR3 coding DNA: TGCGCCAGCAGCTTGGCAGGACTAGAGTACAATGAGCAGTTCTTC.

The chain is built from TRBV12-5 and TRBJ2-2; D is unclear. The CDR3 runs 12 residues. V was trimmed by 9 bases and J by 7 bases, leaving 12 bases between them. Germline CDR1 LGHNT, CDR2 FRNRAP. The CDR3 coding sequence is TGTGCTAGCTCCCGGGCGGACGGGGAGCTGTTTTTT. It yields the protein CASSRADGELFF.

V gene TRBV10-3 combines with J gene TRBJ2-1; 9 positions match TRBD2. This CDR3 has 14 amino acids. Unmatched junction bases numbered 11, after V lost 10 bases and J lost 7 bases. Germline CDR1 reads ENHRY; CDR2 reads SYGVKD. The CDR3 protein is CARAQGLASNEQFF. In nucleotides, the CDR3 is TGTGCCAGGGCGCAAGGACTAGCGAGTAATGAGCAGTTCTTC.

CDR3 nucleotide sequence: TGCGCCAGCAGCTTGGAAGGGGTTCAGCAGTTCTTC. This translates into CASSLEGVQQFF. The chain is built from TRBV5-1 and TRBJ2-1, with D maybe TRBD1 (5 bases). Per the germline V gene, CDR1 is SGHRS and CDR2 is YFSETQ. The CDR3 consists of 12 residues. V was clipped by 0 bases and J by 11 bases, with 9 bases between them. Drawing the rest from reference TRBV5-1 and TRBJ2-1, the complete variable domain is KAGVTQTPRYLIKTRGQQVTLSCSPISGHRSVSWYQQTPGQGLQFLFEYFSETQRNKGNFPGRFSGRQFSNSRSEMNVSTLELGDSALYLCASSLEGVQQFFGPGTRLTVL.

The V call is TRBV5-6, the J call TRBJ1-1, with 12 bases fitting TRBD1. This CDR3 contains 15 residues. Germline-derived CDR1 and CDR2 are SGHDT and YYEEEE. J gave up 6 bases and V 0 bases, and 3 bases lay outside the gene matches. CDR3 protein: CASSLVGTGGAEAFF. The CDR3 bases are TGTGCCAGCAGCTTGGTAGGGACAGGGGGCGCTGAAGCTTTCTTT.

This chain links TRBV24-1 with TRBJ2-1, with 11 bases fitting TRBD2. The CDR3 sequence is 16 residues long. Germline V gene data show CDR1 as KGHDR and CDR2 as SFDVKD. V shed 4 bases, J shed 7 bases, and the junction held 8 bases outside the gene matches. Here the CDR3 reads CATSDWTSGYLNEQFF. For the CDR3, the DNA is TGTGCCACCAGTGACTGGACTAGCGGGTACTTGAATGAGCAGTTCTTC.

This clonotype was found many times. The gene calls are TRBV29-1 and TRBJ1-5, with TRBD1 as a possible D gene (6 bases). In germline, CDR1 is SQVTM, CDR2 ANQGSEA. The CDR3 has 13 residues. V lost 6 bases, J lost 5 bases, and 14 bases lay in between. The CDR3 nucleotides read TGCAGCGTGGGGGGGGCGACGGATCAGCCCCAGCATTTT. Translated, it gives CSVGGATDQPQHF.

This chain connects TRBV27 to TRBJ2-1; D is unclear. Germline CDR1 and CDR2: MNHEY and SMNVEV (reference sequence). V shed 7 bases and J shed 7 bases, with 14 bases lying between them. The CDR3 consists of 13 residues. The CDR3 nucleotides read TGTGCCAGCAACCCCTTGGGCTCGAATGAGCAGTTCTTC. Its translation is CASNPLGSNEQFF.

This clonotype appeared many times. This chain uses TRBV4-2 with TRBJ1-2; D is perhaps TRBD1 (5 bases). Trimming took off 4 bases at V and 4 bases at J, with 13 bases between the two ends. From germline, CDR1 is LGHNA and CDR2 YNFKEQ. The CDR3 is 14 residues long. CDR3 bases: TGTGCCAGCAGCCTCGGGGACCGGATCTATGGCTACACCTTC. It translates to CASSLGDRIYGYTF.

This clonotype was counted at least ten times. The genes are TRBV5-1 and TRBJ1-3; no clear D gene. Germline lookup yields CDR1 SGHRS and CDR2 YFSETQ. The V end was cut by 1 base, the J end by 4 bases, with 9 bases between. The CDR3 is 14 amino acids. In DNA form, the CDR3 reads TGCGCCAGCAGCTTGAATGGGAACGGAAACACCATATATTTT. Its protein product is CASSLNGNGNTIYF.

This chain uses TRBV20-1 with TRBJ1-1; possible D gene TRBD1, 5 bases. Between the trimmed V and J ends, which lost 5 bases and 1 base, there was a span of 11 bases. The length of the CDR3 is 13 residues. The germline CDR1 and CDR2 sequences are DFQATT and SNEGSKA (reference sequence). CDR3 nucleotide sequence: TGCAGTGCTTTGTGGGGGAGGAACACTGAAGCTTTCTTT. Amino acid sequence: CSALWGRNTEAFF.

This clonotype was detected only a few times. The chain combines TRBV10-3 with TRBJ1-4; a weak D match, TRBD1 (6 bases). Germline-derived CDR1 and CDR2 are ENHRY and SYGVKD. CDR3 size: 16 residues. Trimming left V 3 bases short and J 1 base short, with 12 bases between. This CDR3 is CAISDQGRLTNEKLFF. In DNA, the CDR3 is TGTGCCATCAGTGATCAGGGGCGCTTAACTAATGAAAAACTGTTTTTT.